One TCR beta chain is described in this entry. Its antigen is not identified. This record belongs to a study of shared clonotypes between healthy human individuals. Across the study: Sampling drew on donors who were a couple of women and three men aged 18 to 49. Study-level results: The researchers took only blood, and tissue repertoires probably look different. Some clonotypes were shared by all four sorted-subset donors, while others were not shared. The non-shared ones had lower generation probabilities than the shared ones.

The authors loaded about 200 ng DNA, around 30,000 T cell genomes, into sorted-subset replicate PCRs. The table came from immunoSEQ multiplex PCR; TCRdb's copy has only in-frame clones and leaves some out. The sample gives millions of clones, 85% to 95% of which show up once; around 0.13% is in the top ten. The length of the CDR3 is 16 residues. Losses at the gene ends were 0 bases for V and 6 bases for J; bases not matched to a gene: 5. Germline V gives CDR1 ENHRY, CDR2 SYGVKD. The sample comprised naive CD4+ T cells sorted from blood. Described subset: CD45RA+ positively selected. This TCR derives from a man aged 18 to 35 in good health. The chain recombines TRBV10-3 with TRBJ1-6, with TRBD1 matching 7 bases. CDR3 sequence reads: CAISESPGGINSPLHF. The CDR3 DNA reads as TGTGCCATCAGTGAGTCGCCAGGGGGGATTAATTCACCCCTCCACTTT.